The clone carrying this T cell receptor (beta chain) was counted a few times. Its target is not known. The data are from a study of early T cells in non-severe SARS-CoV-2 infection. Study-level information: Alpha and beta chains were unpaired, from unsorted whole-blood bulk RNA. Whole-study findings and limits: The VDJdb matching leaned toward anti-spike CD8 responses and overlooked private and CD4 specificities.

CDR1 is MNHEY and CDR2 is SVGAGI in the germline V gene. Trimming at V came to 5 bases and at J to 8 bases, leaving 3 bases not matched to a gene. The CDR3 extends over 12 amino acids. Researchers tagged individual cDNA molecules with unique molecular identifiers. MiXCR was run by TCRdb on the 5' RACE reads, yielding one entry per CDR3 protein. The sample records around 71,000 distinct CDR3 sequences, approximately 11% being singletons. The sequence was collected from an adult who was a healthcare worker with PCR-confirmed SARS-CoV-2 infection or an uninfected control (not recorded which). The source was whole blood, collected at baseline. The J gene is TRBJ1-2, the V gene TRBV6-5, with 9 bases lining up with TRBD1. For the CDR3, the DNA is TGTGCCAGCAGTCCCGGGACAGGGGGCTACACCTTC. Its translation is CASSPGTGGYTF.